Described below is a single T cell receptor beta chain sequence and its context. The data derive from a study of cytomegalovirus exposure and HLA in healthy donors. PCR primers comprised 60 Vbeta and 13 Jbeta primers. The protocol was immunoSEQ multiplex PCR, while the TCRdb copy is restricted to in-frame clones and leaves out a portion. This table has 150,000 to 200,000 clones, around four fifths appearing once. V lost 8 bases and J lost 5, with 18 bases in between. This CDR3 spans 14 amino acids. Per germline, CDR1 PRHDT and CDR2 FYEKMQ (reference sequence). The J gene is TRBJ2-5, the V gene TRBV13, with D possibly TRBD2 on 6 matching bases. The origin of this receptor is a boy aged 2 to 10 in good health and CMV-seronegative. Sequencing used PBMCs. DNA of the CDR3: TGTGCCAGCGGTTTAGGCCGGGAGTGGGAGACCCAGTACTTC. It is translated as CASGLGREWETQYF. Full variable domain (missing parts from reference TRBV13 and TRBJ2-5): AAGVIQSPRHLIKEKRETATLKCYPIPRHDTVYWYQQGPGQDPQFLISFYEKMQSDKGSIPDRFSAQQFSDYHSELNMSSLELGDSALYFCASGLGREWETQYFGPGTRLLVL.